These 18 T cell receptor beta chains share one sample of origin, sequenced in a study of blood T cell repertoires in COVID-19. Some clones are missing from TCRdb's copy, which holds only in-frame ones; the method was immunoSEQ multiplex PCR. The table shows 180,000 or so clones, with approximately 87% occurring only once. The material sequenced was peripheral blood. The receptor set was obtained from a man between 35 and 55 years old with active or convalescent COVID-19.

This chain links TRBV7-9 with TRBJ1-1; D call uncertain. The CDR3 consists of 16 residues. Germline CDR1 is SEHNR and CDR2 is FQNEAQ (reference sequence). V was cut by 5 bases and J by 2 bases, with 18 bases left in between. CDR3 protein: CASSRRGGGGNTEAFF. CDR3 DNA sequence: TGTGCCAGCAGCCGTCGTGGAGGCGGCGGAAACACTGAAGCTTTCTTT.

This clone was seen a handful of times. This chain links TRBV16 with TRBJ1-1; maybe TRBD1 (6 bases). This CDR3 contains 13 residues. Germline V gene sequence: CDR1 KGHSY, CDR2 FQNENV. Trimming left V 2 bases short and J 5 bases short, with 9 bases between. The CDR3 DNA is TGTGCCAGCAGCCAAAACAGGGAGACTGAAGCTTTCTTT. Encoded protein: CASSQNRETEAFF.

This chain joins TRBV23-1 and TRBJ1-4; D call uncertain. TRBV23-1 is labeled an ORF, and its function is uncertain. V lost 0 bases, J lost 1 base, and 12 bases lay in between. The CDR3 contains 17 residues. Here the CDR3 DNA reads TGCGCCAGCAGTCAATCGTATGGGCAGATAACTAATGAAAAACTGTTTTTT. This translates into CASSQSYGQITNEKLFF.

J is TRBJ2-5 and V is TRBV28; 7 positions match TRBD2. V lost 11 bases to trimming and J lost 1 base; unmatched junction nucleotides: 7. The CDR3 has 13 residues. Germline-derived CDR1 and CDR2 are MDHEN and SYDVKM. The CDR3 sequence: CAVRAGPQETQYF. The CDR3, as DNA: TGTGCCGTCCGAGCGGGGCCCCAAGAGACCCAGTACTTC. The full variable domain, rest sourced from reference TRBV28 and TRBJ2-5, is DVKVTQSSRYLVKRTGEKVFLECVQDMDHENMFWYRQDPGLGLRLIYFSYDVKMKEKGDIPEGYSVSREKKERFSLILESASTNQTSMYLCAVRAGPQETQYFGPGTRLLVL.

The rearrangement uses TRBV5-6 and TRBJ1-3, with 9 bases that match TRBD1. Germline V gene sequence: CDR1 SGHDT, CDR2 YYEEEE. V lost 4 bases and J lost 3; bases outside the gene matches: 5. There are 15 residues in the CDR3. This CDR3 reads CASSPGTGLGNTIYF. The DNA of the CDR3 is TGTGCCAGCAGCCCGGGGACAGGGCTTGGAAACACCATATATTTT.

The chain couples TRBV5-4 to TRBJ2-2, with 9 bases fitting TRBD1. Germline V lookup: CDR1 SGHNT, CDR2 YYREEE (reference sequence). With 6 bases clipped from V and 1 base from J, the junction kept 7 bases outside the gene matches. The CDR3 sequence is 16 residues long. This CDR3 is CASTSWTGENTGELFF. As DNA, the CDR3 is TGTGCCAGCACCTCGTGGACAGGGGAGAACACCGGGGAGCTGTTTTTT. Based on the CDR3 plus reference TRBV5-4 and TRBJ2-2, the full variable domain is ETGVTQSPTHLIKTRGQQVTLRCSSQSGHNTVSWYQQALGQGPQFIFQYYREEENGRGNFPPRFSGLQFPNYSSELNVNALELDDSALYLCASTSWTGENTGELFFGEGSRLTVL.

This chain joins TRBV9 and TRBJ1-2; no clear D gene. CDR3 length equals 14 residues. V lost 0 bases and J 8 bases, leaving 14 bases between the germline ends. Germline values: CDR1 SGDLS, CDR2 YYNGEE. The CDR3: CASSVARSGVGYTF. The CDR3 region has the DNA TGTGCCAGCAGCGTAGCCAGGTCCGGGGTCGGCTACACCTTC.

This chain uses TRBV5-1 with TRBJ2-7; 7 bases align to TRBD1. V was clipped by 0 bases and J by 5 bases; unmatched bases: 5. In germline, CDR1 is SGHRS, CDR2 YFSETQ. The CDR3 totals 14 residues. The CDR3 region is CASSLGHRGDEQYF. The CDR3 bases are TGCGCCAGCAGCTTGGGGCACAGGGGTGACGAGCAGTACTTC.

J is TRBJ1-2 and V is TRBV7-9, with D tentatively TRBD1 (5 bases). In germline, CDR1 is SEHNR, CDR2 FQNEAQ (reference sequence). V was trimmed by 5 bases and J by 2 bases, leaving 18 bases between them. CDR3 size: 16 residues. The CDR3 loop reads CASSQIDRAQNYGYTF. The CDR3 DNA sequence: TGTGCCAGCAGCCAGATCGACAGAGCCCAGAACTATGGCTACACCTTC.

The chain uses TRBV21-1 and TRBJ2-7; TRBD2, as called in the table, went unchecked against the DNA. TRBV21-1 is a pseudogene segment. The length of the CDR3 is 16 residues. The chain's CDR3 is CASSKGGLASSYEQYF. In DNA, the CDR3 is TGTGCCAGCAGCAAAGGGGGACTAGCGTCTTCCTACGAGCAGTACTTC.

V is TRBV5-5 and J is TRBJ1-1, with TRBD1 matching over 8 bases. The CDR3 totals 16 residues. The trim removed 0 bases at V and 5 bases at J, leaving 9 bases unmatched. CDR1 and CDR2 (germline): SGHKS, YYEKEE (reference sequence). The CDR3 DNA is TGTGCCAGCAGCTTGGCCCCCGGACAGGGCGAGACTGAAGCTTTCTTT. It is translated as CASSLAPGQGETEAFF.

The J gene is TRBJ2-5, the V gene TRBV7-2; 10 bases map to TRBD2. Looked up from germline, CDR1 is SGHTA and CDR2 is FQGNSA. The CDR3 runs 16 residues. With V trimmed by 5 bases and J by 1 base, 7 bases remained unmatched. The CDR3 DNA sequence: TGTGCCAGCAGCCGTGGCTCTAGCGGGGGCCAAGAGACCCAGTACTTC. Encoded protein: CASSRGSSGGQETQYF.

This chain links TRBV7-9 with TRBJ1-1, with D perhaps matching TRBD1 (6 bases). This CDR3 has 12 residues. V was clipped by 5 bases and J by 8 bases, with 12 bases between them. Germline CDR1 is SEHNR and CDR2 is FQNEAQ (reference sequence). CDR3 sequence: CASSGSDREAFF. CDR3 nucleotides: TGTGCCAGCAGCGGGTCGGACAGAGAAGCTTTCTTT.

The rearrangement uses TRBV5-1 and TRBJ1-1; weak D call: TRBD1 (5 bases). This CDR3 has 14 amino acids. Germline values: CDR1 SGHRS, CDR2 YFSETQ. Trimming shortened V by 3 bases and J by 4 bases, and 13 bases separated the two germline ends. This CDR3 is CASSSFQGFTEAFF. In nucleotides, the CDR3 is TGCGCCAGCAGCTCATTTCAGGGATTCACTGAAGCTTTCTTT.

This sequence joins TRBV27 and TRBJ1-2; 7 bases fit TRBD1. The CDR3 totals 14 residues. J lost 4 bases, V lost 0 bases, and 2 bases had no gene match. Germline lookup yields CDR1 MNHEY and CDR2 SMNVEV (reference sequence). DNA of the CDR3: TGTGCCAGCAGTTTATCCGGACAGGTCTATGGCTACACCTTC. Residues: CASSLSGQVYGYTF.

The V and J genes are TRBV7-9 and TRBJ1-3; D is undetermined. Germline CDR1 reads SEHNR; CDR2 reads FQNEAQ (reference sequence). V gave up 0 bases and J gave up 0 bases, with 9 bases separating them. The CDR3 runs 16 residues. The CDR3 sequence: CASSLATAVSGNTIYF. For the CDR3, the DNA is TGTGCCAGCAGCTTAGCCACCGCAGTCTCTGGAAACACCATATATTTT.

The gene calls are TRBV7-6 and TRBJ2-2; the match to TRBD1 covers 9 bases. This CDR3 is 15 amino acids long. V trimming: 2 bases; J trimming: 7 bases; junction bases outside the gene matches: 5. Germline CDR1 is SGHVS and CDR2 is FNYEAQ. CDR3 nucleotides: TGTGCCAGCAGCTTATCACAGGGGGCGGTCGGGGAGCTGTTTTTT. Its translation is CASSLSQGAVGELFF.

This chain uses TRBV14 with TRBJ1-3; D may be TRBD1 (5 bases). The germline V gene has CDR1 SGHDN and CDR2 FVKESK. The V end was cut by 1 base, the J end by 2 bases, with 12 bases between. The CDR3 length is 16 residues. The CDR3 is CASSQGLVTAGNTIYF. The CDR3 nucleotides are TGTGCCAGCAGCCAAGGCCTTGTGACAGCTGGAAACACCATATATTTT.